The rows below give T cell receptor beta chains drawn from one sample of a study of T cells expressing NK-cell markers. TCRdb reprocessed the 5' RACE reads, keeping one entry per CDR3 protein, no DNA. With some 440,000 distinct CDR3 sequences in the sample, the ten largest clones hold around 1.4%. The sample was blood T cells: a sorted CD56 or NKG2C T cell subset, CD4+ or CD8+ T cells, or bulk PBMC T cells (not recorded which). These receptors all come from a woman aged 45-65 years in good health. Each CDR3 is given with its conserved first and last residue. Fields, in order: CDR3 length, J gene, V gene, CDR3 protein.

CDR3 length: 15
J gene: TRBJ1-5
V gene: TRBV20-1
CDR3 protein: CSARGEGGLHQPQHF

CDR3 length: 12
J gene: TRBJ2-1
V gene: TRBV6-1
CDR3 protein: CASRRSREPLFF

CDR3 length: 17
J gene: TRBJ2-1
V gene: TRBV24-1
CDR3 protein: CATSDSSPRASDNEQFF

CDR3 length: 16
J gene: TRBJ2-7
V gene: TRBV11-2
CDR3 protein: CASTNRAPATYYEQYF

CDR3 length: 13
J gene: TRBJ2-6
V gene: TRBV11-3
CDR3 protein: CASSLDLGNVLTF

CDR3 length: 15
J gene: TRBJ1-6
V gene: TRBV27
CDR3 protein: CASSLGGSYNSPLHF

CDR3 length: 16
J gene: TRBJ1-1
V gene: TRBV5-1
CDR3 protein: CASSLEGTGGGSEAFF

CDR3 length: 11
J gene: TRBJ2-1
V gene: TRBV20-1
CDR3 protein: CSAREHSEQFF

CDR3 length: 14
J gene: TRBJ1-4
V gene: TRBV12-3/TRBV12-4
CDR3 protein: CASRRQGLGEKLFF

CDR3 length: 15
J gene: TRBJ2-1
V gene: TRBV5-1
CDR3 protein: CASSFRDSSYNEQFF

CDR3 length: 14
J gene: TRBJ1-1
V gene: TRBV25-1
CDR3 protein: CASSESGHLTEAFF

CDR3 length: 15
J gene: TRBJ1-4
V gene: TRBV5-5
CDR3 protein: CASSSGPGANEKLFF

CDR3 length: 13
J gene: TRBJ2-7
V gene: TRBV4-2
CDR3 protein: CASSRSGTWEQYF

CDR3 length: 11
J gene: TRBJ1-4
V gene: TRBV12-3/TRBV12-4
CDR3 protein: CASSRRGKLFF

CDR3 length: 14
J gene: TRBJ2-3
V gene: TRBV20-1
CDR3 protein: CSARGEIGGPPQYF

CDR3 length: 15
J gene: TRBJ2-3
V gene: TRBV12-3/TRBV12-4
CDR3 protein: CASSSRREAPDTQYF

CDR3 length: 16
J gene: TRBJ1-4
V gene: TRBV5-6
CDR3 protein: CASSLAGDRANEKLFF

CDR3 length: 17
J gene: TRBJ2-5
V gene: TRBV3-1
CDR3 protein: CASSQGLAGGRQETQYF